The 13 T cell receptor beta chains listed next were all sequenced from one sample in a study of blood T cell repertoires in COVID-19. Method: immunoSEQ multiplex PCR; TCRdb's copy keeps in-frame clones and lacks some. Seen here are fewer than 300,000 clones, around 82% observed once, and the top ten hold approximately 9%. Sequencing was performed on peripheral blood. The receptors were sampled from a woman between 50 and 59 years old who had recovered from COVID-19.

This clone is termed medium-sized. The chain uses TRBV29-1 and TRBJ1-2; tentatively, D is TRBD1 (5 bases). Per the germline V gene, CDR1 is SQVTM and CDR2 is ANQGSEA. Trimming stripped 5 bases from V and 3 bases from J, with 13 bases between. The CDR3 runs 13 residues. The CDR3 is CSVPSGVDYGYTF. CDR3 bases: TGCAGCGTTCCCTCGGGGGTAGACTATGGCTACACCTTC.

The chain combines TRBV2 with TRBJ2-1; the D gene is possibly TRBD1 (5 bases). Germline lookup yields CDR1 SNHLY and CDR2 FYNNEI. V was cut by 5 bases and J by 6 bases, with 8 bases left in between. The CDR3 is 12 residues long. In DNA, the CDR3 is TGTGCCAGCAGTCGACAGCGCAATGAGCAGTTCTTC. Protein: CASSRQRNEQFF.

The gene calls are TRBV7-3 and TRBJ1-1, with D unclear. V was pared by 2 bases and J by 5 bases, with 9 bases between. This CDR3 has 13 residues. Per the germline V gene, CDR1 is SGHTA and CDR2 is FQGTGA. Written as DNA, the CDR3 is TGTGCCAGCAGCTTACGGAGAACAACTGAAGCTTTCTTT. This translates into CASSLRRTTEAFF.

The chain links TRBV5-1 to TRBJ1-4; 7 nucleotides agree with TRBD1. This CDR3 is built from 16 residues. The V gene's germline CDR1 is SGHRS and CDR2 YFSETQ. V was clipped by 3 bases and J by 4 bases; unmatched bases: 9. Here the CDR3 DNA reads TGCGCCAGCAGCTCGGAACCCCAGGGGGGTAATGAAAAACTGTTTTTT. Its protein product is CASSSEPQGGNEKLFF.

This chain joins TRBV6-5 and TRBJ1-4; TRBD1 matches 8 bases. The germline V gene encodes CDR1 MNHEY and CDR2 SVGAGI. The CDR3 loop spans 14 amino acids. J gave up 7 bases and V 6 bases, and 7 bases lay outside the gene matches. The chain's CDR3 is CASRETGASEKLFF. The CDR3 nucleotides are TGTGCCAGCAGAGAGACAGGGGCTAGTGAAAAACTGTTTTTT.

The chain couples TRBV6-1 to TRBJ2-1, with 8 bases matching TRBD2. The junction had 5 bases not matched to a gene; V was cut back by 4 bases and J by 0 bases. The CDR3 has 16 amino acids. The germline V gene encodes CDR1 MNHNS and CDR2 SASEGT. CDR3 coding DNA: TGTGCCAGCAGTGTTCTTAGCGGGGTCTCCTACAATGAGCAGTTCTTC. Protein product: CASSVLSGVSYNEQFF.

J is TRBJ2-7 and V is TRBV4-2; 8 positions match TRBD2. The length of the CDR3 is 16 residues. Germline loops: CDR1 LGHNA, CDR2 YNFKEQ. With V trimmed by 0 bases and J by 1 base, 5 bases remained unmatched. This chain's CDR3 is CASSQDGRGGSYEQYF. The CDR3 region has the DNA TGTGCCAGCAGCCAAGACGGCCGGGGGGGATCCTACGAGCAGTACTTC.

The rearrangement joins TRBV30 to TRBJ2-5, with 7 positions matching TRBD1. With 2 bases clipped from V and 5 bases from J, the junction kept 5 bases outside the gene matches. Germline V lookup: CDR1 GTSNPN, CDR2 SVGIG (reference sequence). The CDR3 is made up of 13 amino acids. In DNA form, the CDR3 reads TGTGCCTGGAGTAAGACAGGGATGGAGACCCAGTACTTC. Its translation is CAWSKTGMETQYF.

V usage is TRBV3-1 (or the pseudogene TRBV3-2) and J usage is TRBJ2-1; TRBD2 aligns across 9 bases. The CDR3 is 14 amino acids. The trim removed 2 bases at V and 10 bases at J, leaving 6 bases unmatched. Germline-derived CDR1 and CDR2 are LGHDT and YNNKEL (reference sequence). The CDR3 sequence: CASSQCGGAREQFF. The CDR3 region has the DNA TGTGCCAGCAGCCAATGCGGGGGGGCGCGGGAGCAGTTCTTC.

This clone was seen just once. The CDR3 DNA follows: TGTGCCAGCAGTTACGGCCCCCGGCGTCCGTCGGGACTGTTTTTT. Its translation is CASSYGPRRPSGLFF. This chain links TRBV6-2 or TRBV6-3 with TRBJ1-4, with unresolved D. This CDR3 region has 15 residues. Trimming cost V 2 bases and J 13 bases, with 20 bases left between them. Per germline, CDR1 MNHEY and CDR2 SVGEGT.

V is TRBV7-9 and J is TRBJ1-6; 7 bases map to TRBD1. Germline CDR1 SEHNR, CDR2 FQNEAQ (reference sequence). This CDR3 spans 14 amino acids. Losses at the gene ends were 5 bases for V and 8 bases for J; bases not matched to a gene: 6. In DNA form, the CDR3 reads TGTGCCAGCAGCGTGTCAGGGGGTGATTCACCCCTCCACTTT. It is translated as CASSVSGGDSPLHF.

This rearrangement joins TRBV28 to TRBJ2-3; D is unclear. The CDR3 loop spans 14 amino acids. V lost 4 bases and J lost 4, with 12 bases in between. Germline CDR1 and CDR2: MDHEN and SYDVKM. The CDR3 region has the DNA TGTGCCAGCAGTTCAATAGTGGTTGCAGATACGCAGTATTTT. Encoded protein: CASSSIVVADTQYF.

This clone was seen ten or more times. The J gene is TRBJ1-3, the V gene TRBV5-4; maybe TRBD1 (5 bases). V lost 6 bases and J lost 2, with 9 bases in between. This CDR3 is built from 13 residues. The germline V gene encodes CDR1 SGHNT and CDR2 YYREEE (reference sequence). The CDR3 sequence: CASKPGPGNTIYF. Written as DNA, the CDR3 is TGTGCCAGCAAGCCAGGGCCTGGAAACACCATATATTTT.